The rows below give T cell receptor beta chains drawn from one sample of a study of neurological immune-mediated disorders. TCRdb called the 5' RACE reads again in MiXCR, with one record for every CDR3 protein. The sample lists approximately 130,000 distinct CDR3 sequences; more than 2.5% were seen once. The sequencing input was PBMCs. These receptors were taken from a young woman with multiple sclerosis. CDR3s include the opening cysteine and the closing phenylalanine or tryptophan. Fields, in order: D gene, clone size, J gene, V gene, CDR3 protein, CDR3 DNA. The D gene is left open where the match is weak. Clone size is given for some rows only: seen once, a few or many times, or a class if the clone is expanded.

- | few | TRBJ1-2 | TRBV14 | CASSQKQAVGYTF | TGTGCCAGCAGCCAAAAACAGGCTGTGGGCTACACCTTC
- | many | TRBJ2-5 | TRBV20-1 | CSAPRGETQYF | TGCAGTGCTCCTAGAGGAGAGACCCAGTACTTC
- | many | TRBJ2-1 | TRBV14 | CASSRPGRLNEQFF | TGTGCCAGCAGCCGGCCGGGGAGACTTAATGAGCAGTTCTTC
TRBD2 | many | TRBJ2-7 | TRBV7-9 | CASSLGTSGDLEQYF | TGTGCCAGCAGCTTAGGGACTAGCGGGGATCTCGAGCAGTACTTC
- | many | TRBJ2-3 | TRBV29-1 | CSVEDLRADTQYF | TGCAGCGTTGAAGATCTTCGGGCGGATACGCAGTATTTT
- | - | TRBJ2-7 | TRBV2 | CDSSTTAYEQYF | TGTGACAGCAGTACCACCGCTTACGAGCAGTACTTC
- | many | TRBJ2-1 | TRBV12-3/TRBV12-4 | CASSNYEQFF | TGTGCCAGCAGTAATTATGAGCAGTTCTTC
- | many | TRBJ2-7 | TRBV6-5 | CASSYSSFGAGAYEQYF | TGTGCCAGCAGTTACTCGAGTTTTGGGGCAGGAGCCTACGAGCAGTACTTC
- | many | TRBJ2-6 | TRBV15 | CATSGIGDVSSGANVLTF | TGTGCCACCAGCGGGATCGGAGACGTCAGCTCTGGGGCCAACGTCCTGACTTTC
- | many | TRBJ2-2 | TRBV14 | CASSQDAAGELFF | TGTGCCAGCAGCCAAGATGCGGCCGGGGAGCTGTTTTTT
- | many | TRBJ2-2 | TRBV4-3 | CASSQVGAGELFF | TGCGCCAGCAGCCAAGTCGGGGCCGGGGAGCTGTTTTTT
- | - | TRBJ1-1 | TRBV30 | CAWSGPRAAEAFF | TGTGCCTGGAGTGGACCCAGGGCCGCTGAAGCTTTCTTT
- | many | TRBJ2-5 | TRBV12-3/TRBV12-4 | CASSFVVGGGKLATQYF | TGTGCCAGCAGTTTTGTTGTCGGGGGCGGCAAATTGGCGACCCAGTACTTC
- | many | TRBJ2-1 | TRBV24-1 | CATSDLGGNEQFF | TGTGCCACCAGTGATTTAGGGGGCAATGAGCAGTTCTTC
- | many | TRBJ1-2 | TRBV5-1 | CASSLAQVRSGYTF | TGCGCCAGCAGCTTGGCGCAGGTGCGGAGTGGCTACACCTTC
- | many | TRBJ1-3 | TRBV10-3 | CAISDSRGGNTIYF | TGTGCCATCAGTGACTCGCGGGGTGGAAACACCATATATTTT
- | few | TRBJ1-3 | TRBV4-3 | CASSQDSAASGNTIYF | TGCGCCAGCAGCCAAGATTCTGCGGCGTCTGGAAACACCATATATTTT
- | many | TRBJ2-1 | TRBV5-1 | CASSLGGDYNEQFF | TGCGCCAGCAGCTTAGGCGGGGACTACAATGAGCAGTTCTTC
TRBD2 | many | TRBJ2-1 | TRBV12-3/TRBV12-4 | CASSRLSGKANEQFF | TGTGCCAGCAGTCGACTTAGCGGGAAAGCCAATGAGCAGTTCTTC
TRBD1 | many | TRBJ1-1 | TRBV6-5 | CAKPRDSWGNTEAFF | TGTGCCAAGCCGCGGGACAGTTGGGGGAACACTGAAGCTTTCTTT
- | many | TRBJ2-1 | TRBV15 | CATSRDSSNGEQFF | TGTGCCACCAGCAGAGATAGTTCTAACGGTGAGCAGTTCTTC
- | many | TRBJ2-1 | TRBV7-9 | CASSETRSYNEQFF | TGTGCCAGCAGCGAAACTAGATCCTACAATGAGCAGTTCTTC
- | many | TRBJ1-4 | TRBV7-6 | CASSLDRINEELFF | TGTGCCAGCAGCCTCGACAGGATAAATGAGGAACTGTTTTTT
- | few | TRBJ2-7 | TRBV7-2 | CASSLSVTHEQYF | TGTGCCAGCAGCTTGAGCGTTACCCACGAGCAGTACTTC
TRBD1 | many | TRBJ1-1 | TRBV12-3/TRBV12-4 | CASSLPTGLNTEAFF | TGTGCCAGCAGTTTACCGACAGGGCTGAACACTGAAGCTTTCTTT
TRBD2 | many | TRBJ2-3 | TRBV12-3/TRBV12-4 | CASSLSGGSTDTQYF | TGTGCCAGCAGTTTAAGCGGGGGGAGCACAGATACGCAGTATTTT
- | many | TRBJ1-2 | TRBV5-1 | CASSLVLGGGLTFLNNYGYTF | TGCGCCAGCAGCTTGGTACTAGGAGGGGGGCTTACATTCCTGAATAACTATGGCTACACCTTC
- | many | TRBJ1-1 | TRBV15 | CATGRGLNTEAFF | TGTGCCACCGGCAGGGGCTTGAACACTGAAGCTTTCTTT
TRBD1 | many | TRBJ2-1 | TRBV29-1 | CSVADRSLYNEQFF | TGCAGCGTTGCGGACAGGAGTCTTTACAATGAGCAGTTCTTC
- | many | TRBJ1-1 | TRBV27 | CASSFQGGTEAFF | TGTGCCAGCAGCTTCCAGGGAGGCACTGAAGCTTTCTTT